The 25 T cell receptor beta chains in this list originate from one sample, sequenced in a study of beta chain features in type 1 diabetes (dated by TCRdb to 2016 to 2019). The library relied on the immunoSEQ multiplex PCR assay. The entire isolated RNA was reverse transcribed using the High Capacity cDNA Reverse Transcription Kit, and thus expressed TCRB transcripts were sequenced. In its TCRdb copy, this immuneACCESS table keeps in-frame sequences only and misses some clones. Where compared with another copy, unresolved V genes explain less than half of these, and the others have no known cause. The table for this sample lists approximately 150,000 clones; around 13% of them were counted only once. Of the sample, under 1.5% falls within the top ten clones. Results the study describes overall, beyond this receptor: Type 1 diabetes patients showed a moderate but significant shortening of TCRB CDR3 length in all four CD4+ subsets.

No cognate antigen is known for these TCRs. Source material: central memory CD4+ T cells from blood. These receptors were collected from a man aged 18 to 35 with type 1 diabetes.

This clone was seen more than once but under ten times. CDR3 nucleotide sequence: TGTGCCAGTAGAACAGGTACAGGGTCCCTTGTGGATGGCTACACCTTC. Its protein product is CASRTGTGSLVDGYTF. The chain is built from TRBV19 and TRBJ1-2; a possible D gene is TRBD1 (6 bases). The CDR3 loop spans 16 amino acids. The germline V gene has CDR1 LNHDA and CDR2 SQIVND (reference sequence). With 6 bases removed from V and 6 bases from J, the gap between germline ends came to 23 bases.

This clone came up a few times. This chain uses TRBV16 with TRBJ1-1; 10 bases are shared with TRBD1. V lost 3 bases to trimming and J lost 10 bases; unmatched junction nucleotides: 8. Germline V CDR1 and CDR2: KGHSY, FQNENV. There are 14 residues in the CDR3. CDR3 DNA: TGTGCCAGCAGCCATTCCGGGACAGGGGAAGTAGCTTTCTTT. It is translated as CASSHSGTGEVAFF.

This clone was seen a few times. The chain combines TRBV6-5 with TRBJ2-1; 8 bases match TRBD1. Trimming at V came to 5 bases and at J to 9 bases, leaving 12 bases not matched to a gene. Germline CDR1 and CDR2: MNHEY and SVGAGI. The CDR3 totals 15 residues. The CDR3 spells CASSTGQGARGEQFF. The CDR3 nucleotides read TGTGCCAGCAGTACAGGCCAGGGGGCGCGGGGTGAGCAGTTCTTC.

CDR3: CSATPNEKLFF. In nucleotides, the CDR3 is TGCAGTGCTACGCCTAATGAAAAACTGTTTTTT. This sequence joins TRBV20-1 and TRBJ1-4; D unclear. Germline V gene data show CDR1 as DFQATT and CDR2 as SNEGSKA (reference sequence). The CDR3 runs to 11 residues. Trimming took off 4 bases at V and 3 bases at J, with 3 bases between the two ends.

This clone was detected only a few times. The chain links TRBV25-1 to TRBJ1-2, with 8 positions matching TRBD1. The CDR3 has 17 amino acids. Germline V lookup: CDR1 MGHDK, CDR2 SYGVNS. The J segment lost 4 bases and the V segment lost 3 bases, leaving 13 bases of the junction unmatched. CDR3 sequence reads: CASSDPGQADNLYGYTF. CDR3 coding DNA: TGTGCCAGCAGTGATCCGGGACAGGCCGATAACCTCTATGGCTACACCTTC.

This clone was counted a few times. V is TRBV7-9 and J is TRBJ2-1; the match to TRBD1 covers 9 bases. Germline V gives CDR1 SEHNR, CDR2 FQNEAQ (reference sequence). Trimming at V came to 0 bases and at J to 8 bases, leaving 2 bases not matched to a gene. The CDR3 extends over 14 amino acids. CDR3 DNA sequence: TGTGCCAGCAGCTTAGCGGGGACAGGGTATGAGCAGTTCTTC. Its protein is CASSLAGTGYEQFF.

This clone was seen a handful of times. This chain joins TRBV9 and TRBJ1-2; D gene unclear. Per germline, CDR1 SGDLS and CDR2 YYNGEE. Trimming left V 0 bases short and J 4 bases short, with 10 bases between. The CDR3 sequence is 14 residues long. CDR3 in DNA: TGTGCCAGCAGCGTAGACTCGACGGGCTATGGCTACACCTTC. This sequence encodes CASSVDSTGYGYTF.

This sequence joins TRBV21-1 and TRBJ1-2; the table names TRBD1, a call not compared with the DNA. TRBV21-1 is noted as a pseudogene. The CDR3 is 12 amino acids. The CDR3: CAIKWGPSYYTF. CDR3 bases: TGTGCCATAAAATGGGGGCCGTCCTACTACACCTTC.

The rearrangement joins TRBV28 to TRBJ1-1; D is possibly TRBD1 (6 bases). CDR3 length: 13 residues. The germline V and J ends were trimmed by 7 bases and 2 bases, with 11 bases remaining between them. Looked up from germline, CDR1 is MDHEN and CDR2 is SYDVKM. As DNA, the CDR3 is TGTGCCAGCATTTCAGGGGCCAACACTGAAGCTTTCTTT. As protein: CASISGANTEAFF.

CDR3 in amino acids: CASSLEGFLFGGGHYEQYF. The CDR3 DNA sequence: TGTGCCAGCAGCTTAGAGGGGTTTTTGTTCGGCGGGGGCCACTACGAGCAGTACTTC. The genes are TRBV11-2 and TRBJ2-7, with TRBD2 as a possible D gene (7 bases). This CDR3 is 19 amino acids long. The V gene lost 0 bases and the J gene lost 3 bases, with 24 bases spanning the gap. Germline assignment: CDR1 SGHAT and CDR2 FQNNGV.

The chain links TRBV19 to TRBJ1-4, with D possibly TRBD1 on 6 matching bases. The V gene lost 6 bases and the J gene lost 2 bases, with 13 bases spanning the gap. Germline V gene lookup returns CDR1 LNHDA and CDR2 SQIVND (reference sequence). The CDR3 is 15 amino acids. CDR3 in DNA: TGTGCCAGTAGAAAGGTACAGGGTACTAATGAAAAACTGTTTTTT. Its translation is CASRKVQGTNEKLFF.

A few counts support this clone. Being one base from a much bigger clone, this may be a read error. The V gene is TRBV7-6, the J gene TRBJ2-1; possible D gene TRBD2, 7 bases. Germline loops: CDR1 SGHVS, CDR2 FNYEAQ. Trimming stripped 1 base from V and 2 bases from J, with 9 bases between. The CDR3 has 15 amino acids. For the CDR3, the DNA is TGTGCCAGCAGCTTAGACGGGGGGCCCTACAATGAGCAGTTCTTC. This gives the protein CASSLDGGPYNEQFF. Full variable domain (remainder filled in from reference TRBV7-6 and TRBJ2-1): GAGVSQSPRYKVTKRGQDVALRCDPISGHVSLYWYRQALGQGPEFLTYFNYEAQQDKSGLPNDRFSAERPEGSISTLTIQRTEQRDSAMYRCASSLDGGPYNEQFFGPGTRLTVL.

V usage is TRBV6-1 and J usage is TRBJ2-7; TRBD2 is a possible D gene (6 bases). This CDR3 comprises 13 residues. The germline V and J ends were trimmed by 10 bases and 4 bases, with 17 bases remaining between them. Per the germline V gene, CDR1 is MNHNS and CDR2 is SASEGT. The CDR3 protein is CATERGDFYEQYF. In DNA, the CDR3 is TGTGCCACCGAACGAGGGGACTTTTACGAGCAGTACTTC.

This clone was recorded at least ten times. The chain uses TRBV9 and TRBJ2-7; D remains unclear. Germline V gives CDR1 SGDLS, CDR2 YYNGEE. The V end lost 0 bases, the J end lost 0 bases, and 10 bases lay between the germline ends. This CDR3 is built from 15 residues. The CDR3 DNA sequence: TGTGCCAGCAGCGTAGATCCCCTTGGCTCCTACGAGCAGTACTTC. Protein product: CASSVDPLGSYEQYF.

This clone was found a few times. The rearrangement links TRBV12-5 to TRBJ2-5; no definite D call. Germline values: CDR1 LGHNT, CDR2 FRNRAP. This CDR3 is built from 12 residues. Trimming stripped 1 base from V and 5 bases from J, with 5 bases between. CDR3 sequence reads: CASGLDRETQYF. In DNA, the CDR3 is TGTGCTAGTGGTTTGGACCGGGAGACCCAGTACTTC. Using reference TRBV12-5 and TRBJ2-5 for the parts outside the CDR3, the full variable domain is DARVTQTPRHKVTEMGQEVTMRCQPILGHNTVFWYRQTMMQGLELLAYFRNRAPLDDSGMPKDRFSAEMPDATLATLKIQPSEPRDSAVYFCASGLDRETQYFGPGTRLLVL.

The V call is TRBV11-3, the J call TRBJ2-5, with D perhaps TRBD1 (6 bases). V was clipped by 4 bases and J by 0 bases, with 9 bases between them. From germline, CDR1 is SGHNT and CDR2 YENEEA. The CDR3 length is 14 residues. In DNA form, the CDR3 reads TGTGCCAGCAGCTCCGGGACAAACCAAGAGACCCAGTACTTC. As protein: CASSSGTNQETQYF.

For the CDR3, the DNA is TGTGCCAGCAGTGAGGGCTCGGAGCAGTTCTTC. Translated: CASSEGSEQFF. The chain has TRBV2 and TRBJ2-1; D uncertain. This CDR3 is 11 amino acids long. The V gene lost 3 bases and the J gene lost 10 bases, with 7 bases spanning the gap. CDR1 and CDR2 (germline): SNHLY, FYNNEI.

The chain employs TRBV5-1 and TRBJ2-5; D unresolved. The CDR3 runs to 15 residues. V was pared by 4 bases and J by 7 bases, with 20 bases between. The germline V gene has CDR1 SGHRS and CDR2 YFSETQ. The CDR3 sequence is CASSNPNLGSATQYF. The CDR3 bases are TGCGCCAGCAGCAATCCAAACCTAGGATCGGCGACCCAGTACTTC. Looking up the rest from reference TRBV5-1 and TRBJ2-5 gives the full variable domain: KAGVTQTPRYLIKTRGQQVTLSCSPISGHRSVSWYQQTPGQGLQFLFEYFSETQRNKGNFPGRFSGRQFSNSRSEMNVSTLELGDSALYLCASSNPNLGSATQYFGPGTRLLVL.

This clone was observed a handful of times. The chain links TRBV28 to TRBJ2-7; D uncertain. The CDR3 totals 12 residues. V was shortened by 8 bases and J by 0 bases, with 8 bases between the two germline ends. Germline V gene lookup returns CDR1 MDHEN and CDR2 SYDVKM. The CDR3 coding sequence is TGTGCCAGCCTCGGTACCTCCTACGAGCAGTACTTC. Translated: CASLGTSYEQYF.

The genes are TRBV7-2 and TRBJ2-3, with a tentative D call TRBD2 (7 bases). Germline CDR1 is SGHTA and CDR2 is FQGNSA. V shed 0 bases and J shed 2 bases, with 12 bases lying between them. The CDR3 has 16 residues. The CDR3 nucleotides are TGTGCCAGCAGCTTAGCGTACGCGGGGGCCACAGATACGCAGTATTTT. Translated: CASSLAYAGATDTQYF.

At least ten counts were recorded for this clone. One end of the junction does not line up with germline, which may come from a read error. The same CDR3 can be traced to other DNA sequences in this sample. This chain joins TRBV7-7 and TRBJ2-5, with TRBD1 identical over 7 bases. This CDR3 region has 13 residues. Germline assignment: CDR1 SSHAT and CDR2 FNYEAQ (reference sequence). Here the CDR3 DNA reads TGTGCTAGCAGCTTGGGACAGCAAGAGACCCAGTACTTC. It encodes CASSLGQQETQYF.

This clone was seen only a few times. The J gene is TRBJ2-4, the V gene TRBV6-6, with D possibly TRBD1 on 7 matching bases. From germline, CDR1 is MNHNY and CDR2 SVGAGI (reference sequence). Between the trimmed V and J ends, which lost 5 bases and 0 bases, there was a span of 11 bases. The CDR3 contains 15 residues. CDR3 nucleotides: TGTGCCAGCAGTGCAGGGGGACTAGCCAAAAACATTCAGTACTTC. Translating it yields CASSAGGLAKNIQYF.

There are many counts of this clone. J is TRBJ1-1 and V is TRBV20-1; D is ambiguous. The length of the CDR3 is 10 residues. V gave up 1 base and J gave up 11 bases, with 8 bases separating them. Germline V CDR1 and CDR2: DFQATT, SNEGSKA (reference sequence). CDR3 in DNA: TGCAGTGCTAGAGGGCCAACCGCTTTCTTT. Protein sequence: CSARGPTAFF.

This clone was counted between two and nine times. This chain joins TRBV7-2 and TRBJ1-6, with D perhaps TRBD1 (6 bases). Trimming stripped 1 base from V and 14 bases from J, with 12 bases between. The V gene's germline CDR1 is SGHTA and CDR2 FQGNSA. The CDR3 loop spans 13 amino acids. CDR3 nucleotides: TGTGCCAGCAGCTTAGGGGGGGCCGGGGCCCTCCACTTT. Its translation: CASSLGGAGALHF.

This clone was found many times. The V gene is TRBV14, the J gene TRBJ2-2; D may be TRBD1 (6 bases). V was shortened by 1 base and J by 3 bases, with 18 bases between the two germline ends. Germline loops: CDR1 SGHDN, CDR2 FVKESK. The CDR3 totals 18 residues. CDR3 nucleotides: TGTGCCAGCAGCCAAGCCCGGTGGCAGGGGTTGGACACCGGGGAGCTGTTTTTT. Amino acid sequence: CASSQARWQGLDTGELFF.